This passage covers 13 T cell receptor beta chains from one sample sequenced in a study of CD8 T cells in ankylosing spondylitis. These TCRs' antigens remain unknown. TCRdb processed the 5' RACE reads anew with MiXCR; each CDR3 protein has one entry. This table has about 480,000 distinct CDR3 sequences, roughly 18% appearing once. Whole-study findings and limits: Several highly homologous variants formed a TCR beta motif that appeared characteristic of ankylosing spondylitis blood.

The specimen sequenced was blood, either unsorted or a sorted T cell fraction (not recorded which). The source is a male donor with ankylosing spondylitis.

The chain is built from TRBV4-1 and TRBJ2-5; D call uncertain. Deletions cut 3 bases from V and 4 bases from J, with 18 bases between. Germline-derived CDR1 and CDR2 are MGHRA and YSYEKL. The CDR3 extends over 16 amino acids. The CDR3 bases are TGCGCCAGCAGCCACCGACTCGGGTCCGAGAGAGAGACCCAGTACTTC. Its translation is CASSHRLGSERETQYF.

This clonotype was observed a few times. V and J are TRBV6-2 or TRBV6-3 and TRBJ2-2; D is unclear. This CDR3 is 15 amino acids long. Germline V CDR1 and CDR2: MNHEY, SVGEGT. The CDR3 nucleotides read TGTGCAACCCGGGTGATGGGGACGAACACCGGGGAGCTGTTTTTT. This sequence encodes CATRVMGTNTGELFF.

This sequence joins TRBV12-3 or TRBV12-4 and TRBJ1-5; D possibly corresponds to TRBD1 (6 bases). There are 18 residues in the CDR3. Trimming shortened V by 6 bases and J by 0 bases, and 21 bases separated the two germline ends. This CDR3 is CASSLQPQGLDSNQPQHF. In DNA, the CDR3 is TGTGCCAGCAGCCTCCAACCTCAGGGGCTCGATAGCAATCAGCCCCAGCATTTT.

The V call is TRBV6-1, the J call TRBJ2-3; 11 nucleotides agree with TRBD2. The J segment lost 2 bases and the V segment lost 5 bases, leaving 6 bases of the junction unmatched. The CDR3 covers 16 residues. Germline-derived CDR1 and CDR2 are MNHNS and SASEGT. The CDR3 loop reads CASSPRLAGLTDTQYF. In DNA form, the CDR3 reads TGTGCCAGCAGTCCCCGACTAGCGGGACTCACAGATACGCAGTATTTT.

In its sample, this clonotype was seen a few times. This sequence joins TRBV7-6 and TRBJ2-7, with 9 nucleotides matching TRBD1. The junction had 9 bases not matched to a gene; V was cut back by 4 bases and J by 2 bases. Germline V gives CDR1 SGHVS, CDR2 FNYEAQ. The CDR3 length is 16 residues. CDR3: CASSSGDRASPYEQYF. Written as DNA, the CDR3 is TGTGCCAGCAGCTCAGGGGACAGGGCCTCTCCCTACGAGCAGTACTTC.

In this sample, this clonotype turned up a few times. The chain uses TRBV29-1 and TRBJ1-1; TRBD1 might be the D (5 bases). This CDR3 region has 13 residues. V was cut by 6 bases and J by 0 bases, with 11 bases left in between. Germline CDR1 is SQVTM and CDR2 is ANQGSEA. The CDR3 here is CSVNRQLNTEAFF. The CDR3 nucleotides read TGCAGCGTCAACAGGCAATTGAACACTGAAGCTTTCTTT.

This clonotype was detected only a few times. The J gene is TRBJ1-1, the V gene TRBV5-1; maybe TRBD1 (5 bases). From germline, CDR1 is SGHRS and CDR2 YFSETQ. V lost 5 bases and J lost 4, with 18 bases in between. This CDR3 spans 15 amino acids. The CDR3 region is CASSPKPQGGTEAFF. The CDR3, as DNA: TGCGCCAGCAGTCCGAAACCTCAGGGCGGCACTGAAGCTTTCTTT. The variable domain in full, completed from reference TRBV5-1 and TRBJ1-1, reads KAGVTQTPRYLIKTRGQQVTLSCSPISGHRSVSWYQQTPGQGLQFLFEYFSETQRNKGNFPGRFSGRQFSNSRSEMNVSTLELGDSALYLCASSPKPQGGTEAFFGQGTRLTVV.

This clonotype was picked up a small number of times. J is TRBJ2-1 and V is TRBV29-1; no definite D call. Per germline, CDR1 SQVTM and CDR2 ANQGSEA. This CDR3 has 14 residues. V shed 6 bases and J shed 3 bases, with 15 bases lying between them. CDR3 bases: TGCAGCGTCCTACCCTACGACTTCTACAATGAGCAGTTCTTC. Protein sequence: CSVLPYDFYNEQFF.

The J gene is TRBJ2-1, the V gene TRBV10-3; TRBD2 aligns across 11 bases. Germline lookup yields CDR1 ENHRY and CDR2 SYGVKD. This CDR3 contains 12 residues. V shed 9 bases, J shed 7 bases, and the junction held 2 bases outside the gene matches. CDR3 DNA sequence: TGTGCCATTGGACTAGCGGGTAATGAGCAGTTCTTC. This encodes CAIGLAGNEQFF.

This sequence joins TRBV12-3 or TRBV12-4 and TRBJ2-1; D tentatively fits TRBD1 or TRBD2 (5 bases each). The germline V and J ends were trimmed by 1 base and 12 bases, with 13 bases remaining between them. This CDR3 has 13 residues. The CDR3 here is CASSLGQLEGQFF. CDR3 nucleotides: TGTGCCAGCAGTTTAGGACAGCTCGAGGGGCAGTTCTTC.

This clonotype was seen ten or more times. The chain uses TRBV5-6 and TRBJ1-5; tentatively, D is TRBD1 (6 bases). Trimming removed 4 bases at V and 7 bases at J, with 15 bases between. This CDR3 comprises 14 residues. Germline loops: CDR1 SGHDT, CDR2 YYEEEE. The CDR3 region is CASSRRGGRQPQHF. The CDR3, as DNA: TGTGCCAGCAGCCGTCGGGGGGGCAGGCAGCCCCAGCATTTT.

This chain's CDR3 is CSASWAGGTGELFF. The CDR3 DNA reads TGCAGTGCTAGTTGGGCAGGGGGTACCGGGGAGCTGTTTTTT. The chain recombines TRBV20-1 with TRBJ2-2; TRBD1 agrees at 7 bases. From germline, CDR1 is DFQATT and CDR2 SNEGSKA (reference sequence). Unmatched junction bases numbered 6, after V lost 3 bases and J lost 5 bases. The CDR3 consists of 14 residues.

This clonotype was detected ten times or more. This sequence joins TRBV2 and TRBJ2-7; a possible D gene is TRBD2 (7 bases). Germline V gene lookup returns CDR1 SNHLY and CDR2 FYNNEI. There are 15 residues in the CDR3. Deletions cut 0 bases from V and 2 bases from J, with 11 bases between. CDR3 sequence: CASSEAVGGPYEQYF. Written as DNA, the CDR3 is TGTGCCAGCAGTGAAGCGGTGGGGGGGCCCTACGAGCAGTACTTC.